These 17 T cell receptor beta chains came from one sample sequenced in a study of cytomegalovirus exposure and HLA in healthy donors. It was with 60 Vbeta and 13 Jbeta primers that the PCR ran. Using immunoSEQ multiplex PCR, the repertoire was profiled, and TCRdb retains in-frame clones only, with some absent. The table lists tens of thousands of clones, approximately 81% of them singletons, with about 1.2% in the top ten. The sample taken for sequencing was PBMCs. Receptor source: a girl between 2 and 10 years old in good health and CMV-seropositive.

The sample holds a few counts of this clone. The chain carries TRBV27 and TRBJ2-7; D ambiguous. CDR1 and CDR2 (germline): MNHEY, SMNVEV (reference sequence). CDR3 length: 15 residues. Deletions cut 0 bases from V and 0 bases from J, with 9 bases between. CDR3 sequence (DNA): TGTGCCAGCAGTTTATCCAGGAAGAGCTCCTACGAGCAGTACTTC. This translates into CASSLSRKSSYEQYF.

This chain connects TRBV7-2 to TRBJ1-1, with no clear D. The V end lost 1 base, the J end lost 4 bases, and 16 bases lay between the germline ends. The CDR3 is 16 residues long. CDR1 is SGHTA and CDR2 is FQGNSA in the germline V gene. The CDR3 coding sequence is TGTGCCAGCAGCTTAGTTGCCCAGTTTTCAACCACTGAAGCTTTCTTT. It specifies CASSLVAQFSTTEAFF. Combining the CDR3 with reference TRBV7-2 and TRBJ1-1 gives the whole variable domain GAGVSQSPSNKVTEKGKDVELRCDPISGHTALYWYRQSLGQGLEFLIYFQGNSAPDKSGLPSDRFSAERTGGSVSTLTIQRTQQEDSAVYLCASSLVAQFSTTEAFFGQGTRLTVV.

The CDR3 bases are TGTGCCAGCAGTTTGGGGGGGCAGGGGCAGTTCTTC. It yields the protein CASSLGGQGQFF. The J gene is TRBJ2-1, the V gene TRBV27, with D possibly being TRBD2 (7 bases). Germline V CDR1 and CDR2: MNHEY, SMNVEV (reference sequence). The CDR3 consists of 12 residues. V dropped 3 bases and J dropped 12 bases, with 12 bases sitting between them.

The CDR3 region is CASSYPAGEGYTF. The CDR3, as DNA: TGTGCCAGCAGTTACCCGGCAGGGGAGGGCTACACCTTC. The chain couples TRBV6-5 to TRBJ1-2; weak D call: TRBD1 (6 bases). The germline V and J ends were trimmed by 2 bases and 8 bases, with 12 bases remaining between them. The length of the CDR3 is 13 residues. CDR1 is MNHEY and CDR2 is SVGAGI in the germline V gene.

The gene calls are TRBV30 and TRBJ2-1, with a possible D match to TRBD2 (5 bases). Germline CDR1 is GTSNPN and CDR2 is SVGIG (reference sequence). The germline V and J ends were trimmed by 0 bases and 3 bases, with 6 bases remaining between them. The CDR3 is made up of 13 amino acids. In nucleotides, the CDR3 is TGTGCCTGGAGTGTTACTAGCTACAATGAGCAGTTCTTC. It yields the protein CAWSVTSYNEQFF.

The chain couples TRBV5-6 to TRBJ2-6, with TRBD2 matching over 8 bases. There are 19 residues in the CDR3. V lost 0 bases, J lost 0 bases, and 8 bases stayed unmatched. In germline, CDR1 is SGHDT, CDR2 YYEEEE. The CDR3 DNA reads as TGTGCCAGCAGCTTGGGTCCAATAGCGGGAAACTCTGGGGCCAACGTCCTGACTTTC. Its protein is CASSLGPIAGNSGANVLTF.

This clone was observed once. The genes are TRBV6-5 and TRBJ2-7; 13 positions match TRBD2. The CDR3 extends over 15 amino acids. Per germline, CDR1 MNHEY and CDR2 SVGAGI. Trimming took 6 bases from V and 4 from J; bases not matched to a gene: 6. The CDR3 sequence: CASSQGLAGFYEQYF. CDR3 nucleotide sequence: TGTGCCAGCAGCCAGGGACTAGCGGGATTTTACGAGCAGTACTTC.

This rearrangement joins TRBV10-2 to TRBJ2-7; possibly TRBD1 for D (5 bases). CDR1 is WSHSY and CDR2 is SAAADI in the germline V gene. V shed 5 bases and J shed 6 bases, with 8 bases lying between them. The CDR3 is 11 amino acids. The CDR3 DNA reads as TGCGCCAGCAGTTCCAGGGTCGAGCAGTACTTC. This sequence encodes CASSSRVEQYF.

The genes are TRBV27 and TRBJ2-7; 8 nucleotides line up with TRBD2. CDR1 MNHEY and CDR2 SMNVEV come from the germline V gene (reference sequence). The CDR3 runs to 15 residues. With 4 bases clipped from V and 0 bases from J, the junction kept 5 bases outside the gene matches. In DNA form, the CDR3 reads TGTGCCAGCAGTTACCGGGGGGGCCTCTCCTACGAGCAGTACTTC. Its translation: CASSYRGGLSYEQYF.

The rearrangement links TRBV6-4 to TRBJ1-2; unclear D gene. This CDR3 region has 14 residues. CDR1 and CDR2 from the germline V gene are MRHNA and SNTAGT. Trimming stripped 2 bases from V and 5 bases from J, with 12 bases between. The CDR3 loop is CASSDSGWGYGYTF. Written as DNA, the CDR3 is TGTGCCAGCAGTGACAGCGGGTGGGGTTATGGCTACACCTTC.

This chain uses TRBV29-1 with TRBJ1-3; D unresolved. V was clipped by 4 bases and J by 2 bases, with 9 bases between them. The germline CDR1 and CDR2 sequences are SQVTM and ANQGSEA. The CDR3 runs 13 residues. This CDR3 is CSVAWQAGNTIYF. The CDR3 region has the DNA TGCAGCGTTGCTTGGCAGGCTGGAAACACCATATATTTT.

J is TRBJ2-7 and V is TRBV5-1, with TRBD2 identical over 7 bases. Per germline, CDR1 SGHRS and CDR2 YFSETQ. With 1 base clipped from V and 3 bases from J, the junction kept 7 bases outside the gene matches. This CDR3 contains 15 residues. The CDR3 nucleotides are TGCGCCAGCAGCTTGCTGGCTAGCGGAATCTACGAGCAGTACTTC. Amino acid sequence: CASSLLASGIYEQYF.

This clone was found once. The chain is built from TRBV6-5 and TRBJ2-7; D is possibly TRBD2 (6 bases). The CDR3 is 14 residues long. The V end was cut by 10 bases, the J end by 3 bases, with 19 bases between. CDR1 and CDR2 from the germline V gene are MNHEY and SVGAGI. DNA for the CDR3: TGTGCCACCTCAGGAATAGCGGCAGTCTACGAGCAGTACTTC. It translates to CATSGIAAVYEQYF.

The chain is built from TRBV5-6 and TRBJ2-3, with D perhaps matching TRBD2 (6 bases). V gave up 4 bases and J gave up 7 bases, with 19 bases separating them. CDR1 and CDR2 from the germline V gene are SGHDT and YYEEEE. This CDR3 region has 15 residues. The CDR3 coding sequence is TGTGCCAGCAGCCCCCCGGGACTGCTCACGAATACGCAGTATTTT. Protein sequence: CASSPPGLLTNTQYF.

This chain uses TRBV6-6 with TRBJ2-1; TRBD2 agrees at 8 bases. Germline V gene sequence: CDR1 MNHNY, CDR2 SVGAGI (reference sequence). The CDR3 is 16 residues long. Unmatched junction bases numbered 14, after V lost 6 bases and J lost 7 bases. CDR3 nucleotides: TGTGCCAGCAGGGGACCGTACGGACTAGCAAAGAATGAGCAGTTCTTC. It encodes CASRGPYGLAKNEQFF.

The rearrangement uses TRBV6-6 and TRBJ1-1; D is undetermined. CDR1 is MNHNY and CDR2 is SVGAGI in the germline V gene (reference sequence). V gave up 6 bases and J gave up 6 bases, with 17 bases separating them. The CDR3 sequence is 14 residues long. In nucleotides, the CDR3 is TGTGCCAGCAGCGAGGGTCAGATGACCTCTGAAGCTTTCTTT. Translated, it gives CASSEGQMTSEAFF.

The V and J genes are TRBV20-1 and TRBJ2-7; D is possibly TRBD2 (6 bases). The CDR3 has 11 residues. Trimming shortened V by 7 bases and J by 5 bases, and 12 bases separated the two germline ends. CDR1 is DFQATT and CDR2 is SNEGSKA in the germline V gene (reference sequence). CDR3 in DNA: TGCAGTGGCGGGGCGGGGAACGAGCAGTACTTC. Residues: CSGGAGNEQYF.